This TCR beta chain was identified in a study of CD4 T cells in relation to SARS-CoV-2 and coronaviruses. The overall study: Convalescent patients had median age roughly 37 years, range roughly 21 to 75. Regarding the study as a whole: Crossreactive clones expanded significantly less to SARS-CoV-2 than monoreactive clones. The cross-reactivity analysis covered only spike protein, not other viral proteins.

As concerns this clone: Its target is not known.

Naive and memory CD4+ T cells were separated from cryopreserved PBMCs. V lost 2 bases to trimming and J lost 0 bases, with 10 bases between them. There are 15 residues in the CDR3. The germline CDR1 and CDR2 sequences are SGHTA and FQGNSA. TCRdb's copy holds only in-frame clones and misses some; the assay was immunoSEQ multiplex PCR. The repertoire holds about 38,000 clones, with approximately 87% as singletons. Sequencing was carried out using memory CD4+ T cells from PBMCs. The genes are TRBV7-2 and TRBJ1-1; maybe TRBD1 (6 bases). The TCR was taken from an adult with COVID-19. CDR3 nucleotide sequence: TGTGCCAGCAGCTTACCAGGGGCCATGAACACTGAAGCTTTCTTT. It yields the protein CASSLPGAMNTEAFF.